The 19 T cell receptor beta chains listed next were all sequenced from one sample in a study of OX40 agonist ivuxolimab in advanced cancers. Generated by immunoSEQ multiplex PCR, the TCRdb table keeps only in-frame clones and is missing some. The table records just over 60,000 clones, 92% of them present only once. The specimen was CD4+ or CD8+ T cells sorted from blood, collected in a trial of the OX40 agonist ivuxolimab. The origin of the receptors is an adult with an advanced solid tumor such as melanoma, head and neck, liver or kidney cancer.

J is TRBJ2-5 and V is TRBV27; 9 nucleotides match TRBD1. V trimming: 5 bases; J trimming: 5 bases; junction bases outside the gene matches: 6. Germline loops: CDR1 MNHEY, CDR2 SMNVEV (reference sequence). The CDR3 has 14 amino acids. CDR3 protein: CASSHHRGLETQYF. CDR3 coding DNA: TGTGCCAGCAGTCACCACAGGGGGCTGGAGACCCAGTACTTC.

The chain is built from TRBV6-6 and TRBJ1-2; D perhaps matches TRBD1 (5 bases). V gave up 7 bases and J gave up 7 bases, with 19 bases separating them. Looked up from germline, CDR1 is MNHNY and CDR2 is SVGAGI (reference sequence). The CDR3 contains 14 residues. The CDR3 spells CASTSRVGNRGYTF. The CDR3 DNA reads as TGTGCCAGCACCAGCAGGGTCGGTAATCGTGGCTACACCTTC.

V is TRBV5-3 and J is TRBJ2-5; possibly TRBD1 for D (6 bases). TRBV5-3 is labeled an ORF, and its function is uncertain. The V end was cut by 5 bases, the J end by 3 bases, with 14 bases between. CDR3 size: 14 residues. The chain's CDR3 is CARSGGPRKETQYF. CDR3 in DNA: TGTGCCAGAAGTGGGGGCCCGAGGAAAGAGACCCAGTACTTC.

The chain carries TRBV30 and TRBJ2-7; D perhaps matches TRBD2 (6 bases). The CDR3 length is 12 residues. Germline lookup yields CDR1 GTSNPN and CDR2 SVGIG (reference sequence). V dropped 8 bases and J dropped 3 bases, with 14 bases sitting between them. CDR3 nucleotides: TGTGCCGGTGACGGGGGAGGCTACGAGCAGTACTTC. Translating gives CAGDGGGYEQYF.

The chain is built from TRBV5-1 and TRBJ2-7; 15 positions match TRBD2. Germline trimming cut 4 bases from V and 6 bases from J; bases unmatched to any gene: 14. The germline CDR1 and CDR2 sequences are SGHRS and YFSETQ. This CDR3 has 18 amino acids. The CDR3 spells CASSRGAGPGLAGGEQYF. The CDR3, as DNA: TGCGCCAGCAGCCGAGGCGCGGGCCCGGGACTAGCGGGAGGCGAGCAGTACTTC.

This chain joins TRBV21-1 and TRBJ1-4; the table's D call of TRBD1 was not tested on the DNA. TRBV21-1 is designated a pseudogene. This CDR3 contains 15 residues. The CDR3 region is CASSLRTGRGEKLFF. The CDR3 nucleotides read TGTGCCAGCAGCTTGCGGACAGGGAGAGGTGAAAAACTGTTTTTT.

The rearrangement uses TRBV6-5 and TRBJ2-7, with D perhaps assigned TRBD1 or TRBD2 (5 bases each). V shed 4 bases and J shed 3 bases, with 10 bases lying between them. The germline gives CDR1 MNHEY, CDR2 SVGAGI. CDR3 length: 13 residues. DNA of the CDR3: TGTGCCAGCAGTTGGGACGGAGGCTACGAGCAGTACTTC. Translated: CASSWDGGYEQYF.

CDR3: CACVARDEQYF. CDR3 nucleotides: TGTGCCTGTGTTGCTAGGGACGAGCAGTACTTC. This chain uses TRBV30 with TRBJ2-7; no clear D. There are 11 residues in the CDR3. V shed 6 bases and J shed 5 bases, with 11 bases lying between them. Germline V lookup: CDR1 GTSNPN, CDR2 SVGIG (reference sequence). Supplemented by reference TRBV30 and TRBJ2-7, the full variable domain reads SQTIHQWPATLVQPVGSPLSLECTVEGTSNPNLYWYRQAAGRGLQLLFYSVGIGQISSEVPQNLSASRPQDRQFILSSKKLLLSDSGFYLCACVARDEQYFGPGTRLTVT.

J is TRBJ2-1 and V is TRBV6-1; 10 positions agree with TRBD2. CDR1 is MNHNS and CDR2 is SASEGT in the germline V gene. CDR3 length equals 17 residues. Trimming removed 2 bases from V and 3 bases from J; junction bases left unmatched: 7. The CDR3 DNA reads as TGTGCCAGCAGTGAAACCCTAAGACTAGCGGGCTACAATGAGCAGTTCTTC. It yields the protein CASSETLRLAGYNEQFF.

This sequence joins TRBV5-1 and TRBJ2-1, with 9 bases that match TRBD2. CDR3 length: 16 residues. Per the germline V gene, CDR1 is SGHRS and CDR2 is YFSETQ. The V and J ends lost 0 bases and 4 bases, in that order; junction bases with no gene match: 5. The CDR3 is CASSLGSSGVYNEQFF. CDR3 sequence (DNA): TGCGCCAGCAGCTTGGGGTCTAGCGGGGTTTACAATGAGCAGTTCTTC.

The V gene is TRBV14, the J gene TRBJ2-7, with D perhaps being TRBD1 or TRBD2 (5 bases each). The CDR3 has 15 residues. V lost 0 bases, J lost 6 bases, and 15 bases lay in between. CDR1 SGHDN and CDR2 FVKESK come from the germline V gene. The CDR3 is CASSQDVGGLAEQYF. Here the CDR3 DNA reads TGTGCCAGCAGCCAAGACGTTGGGGGATTAGCCGAGCAGTACTTC.

A note on this clone: The same CDR3 arises from other DNA sequences in this sample as well. This chain connects TRBV11-2 to TRBJ2-5; D gene ambiguous. Germline V gives CDR1 SGHAT, CDR2 FQNNGV. The CDR3 has 11 residues. Trimming cost V 2 bases and J 4 bases, with 2 bases left between them. The DNA for the CDR3 is TGTGCCAGCAGCTTATCAGAGACCCAGTACTTC. It is translated as CASSLSETQYF.

The rearrangement links TRBV7-6 to TRBJ1-1, with a tentative D call TRBD1 (5 bases). V dropped 5 bases and J dropped 0 bases, with 13 bases sitting between them. The CDR3 consists of 15 residues. The germline gives CDR1 SGHVS, CDR2 FNYEAQ. The chain's CDR3 is CASSPRDGLNTEAFF. The CDR3 DNA reads as TGTGCCAGCAGCCCTCGGGACGGACTGAACACTGAAGCTTTCTTT. Drawing the rest from reference TRBV7-6 and TRBJ1-1, the complete variable domain is GAGVSQSPRYKVTKRGQDVALRCDPISGHVSLYWYRQALGQGPEFLTYFNYEAQQDKSGLPNDRFSAERPEGSISTLTIQRTEQRDSAMYRCASSPRDGLNTEAFFGQGTRLTVV.

This clone was observed a few times. The V and J genes are TRBV27 and TRBJ2-6; D is unclear. The germline gives CDR1 MNHEY, CDR2 SMNVEV (reference sequence). V lost 7 bases and J 0 bases, leaving 10 bases between the germline ends. The length of the CDR3 is 15 residues. The CDR3 bases are TGTGCCAGCACCAAACATCGCTCTGGGGCCAACGTCCTGACTTTC. This encodes CASTKHRSGANVLTF.

The rearrangement uses TRBV13 and TRBJ2-1, with 8 bases fitting TRBD2. The CDR3 sequence is 16 residues long. Germline values: CDR1 PRHDT, CDR2 FYEKMQ (reference sequence). Germline trimming cut 5 bases from V and 3 bases from J; bases unmatched to any gene: 9. The CDR3 protein is CASSPPGTSHYNEQFF. The DNA of the CDR3 is TGTGCCAGCAGCCCTCCCGGGACTAGTCACTACAATGAGCAGTTCTTC. Filled out from reference TRBV13 and TRBJ2-1, the complete variable domain reads AAGVIQSPRHLIKEKRETATLKCYPIPRHDTVYWYQQGPGQDPQFLISFYEKMQSDKGSIPDRFSAQQFSDYHSELNMSSLELGDSALYFCASSPPGTSHYNEQFFGPGTRLTVL.

The genes are TRBV6-1 and TRBJ1-5, with unresolved D. Germline lookup yields CDR1 MNHNS and CDR2 SASEGT. CDR3 length: 14 residues. V was pared by 3 bases and J by 6 bases, with 12 bases between. CDR3 sequence: CASSESVTAQPQHF. In DNA, the CDR3 is TGTGCCAGCAGTGAGTCGGTGACTGCTCAGCCCCAGCATTTT.

CDR3 in DNA: TGTGCCAGCGGCGAGCAGTACTTC. Translated, it gives CASGEQYF. This rearrangement joins TRBV6-1 to TRBJ2-5; no clear D gene. The last part of the DNA fits TRBJ2-7 better; the J call may be wrong. CDR3 length: 8 residues. The V gene's germline CDR1 is MNHNS and CDR2 SASEGT.

This clone has just one count. The gene calls are TRBV11-3 and TRBJ2-3; D is possibly TRBD2 (6 bases). Trimming shortened V by 5 bases and J by 1 base, and 13 bases separated the two germline ends. The CDR3 has 15 residues. Germline V lookup: CDR1 SGHNT, CDR2 YENEEA. The CDR3 DNA reads TGTGCCAGCAGCCCCAGGGCTAGCGGCACAGATACGCAGTATTTT. Translating gives CASSPRASGTDTQYF.

The chain uses TRBV18 and TRBJ2-3, with 10 bases that match TRBD2. Germline loops: CDR1 KGHSH, CDR2 LQKENI. The CDR3 extends over 18 amino acids. The V gene end was trimmed by 3 bases and the J gene end by 0 bases; junction bases not matched to a gene: 9. The chain's CDR3 is CASSPSSGGAGSTDTQYF. The CDR3 DNA reads as TGTGCCAGCTCACCCTCCAGCGGGGGGGCCGGGAGCACAGATACGCAGTATTTT.